This T cell receptor (beta chain) was captured by sequencing in a study of Ad26.COV2.S vaccination and SARS-CoV-2 variants. The trim removed 4 bases at V and 0 bases at J, leaving 4 bases unmatched. In germline, CDR1 is SGHNT, CDR2 YYREEE (reference sequence). The CDR3 loop spans 14 amino acids. Treatment in this sample: 19 received Ad26.COV2.S at low or high dose, single or two shots; about 5 received placebo; per-sample allocation not given. Day 63 after the first vaccine or placebo injection was the time point for sampling. The table came from immunoSEQ multiplex PCR; TCRdb's copy has only in-frame clones and leaves some out. The sample records hundreds of thousands of clones, 80% to 90% being singletons.

This material consisted of peripheral blood, taken in a trial of Ad26.COV2.S vaccine versus placebo. The clonotype was recovered from a person between 18 and 60 years old who received the Ad26.COV2.S COVID-19 vaccine or a placebo. The V call is TRBV5-4, the J call TRBJ2-7; 7 positions agree with TRBD1. Written as DNA, the CDR3 is TGTGCCAGCAGCAAAGGACAGGACTCCTACGAGCAGTACTTC. Translated: CASSKGQDSYEQYF.